The 3 T cell receptor beta chains below all came from one sample that was sequenced in a study of technical replicates of blood from several donors. This table comes from immunoSEQ multiplex PCR, and its TCRdb copy is limited to in-frame clones, with some not included. The table has about 76,000 clones, 80% to 90% seen once; the top ten hold approximately 5%. Sequencing was carried out using PBMCs. The receptor source for this set is a human donor in good health. Some clones in this sample may be carry-over from other donors' samples.

This clone appeared a single time. This sequence joins TRBV6-1 and TRBJ1-5; 8 nucleotides align to TRBD1. CDR3 length equals 15 residues. V shed 4 bases and J 4 bases; nucleotides not matched to a gene: 6. Germline loops: CDR1 MNHNS, CDR2 SASEGT. As DNA, the CDR3 is TGTGCCAGCAGTGGCGGGACAGGTCAAAATCAGCCCCAGCATTTT. It is translated as CASSGGTGQNQPQHF.

The rearrangement links TRBV10-3 to TRBJ1-1, with D maybe TRBD1 (6 bases). CDR1 and CDR2 from the germline V gene are ENHRY and SYGVKD. The CDR3 spans 16 residues. V lost 5 bases and J 1 base, leaving 17 bases between the germline ends. This CDR3 reads CAISPSFGTQNTEAFF. Written as DNA, the CDR3 is TGTGCCATCAGTCCTTCATTCGGGACACAGAACACTGAAGCTTTCTTT.

This clone has a single count. V is TRBV6-5 and J is TRBJ1-4, with D hard to call. CDR1 and CDR2 from the germline V gene are MNHEY and SVGAGI. This CDR3 spans 14 amino acids. V lost 0 bases and J lost 6, with 8 bases in between. The DNA for the CDR3 is TGTGCCAGCAGTTACTCCCAACTCGATGAAAAACTGTTTTTT. As protein: CASSYSQLDEKLFF.